Below, one TCR beta chain is given with its context. The antigen this receptor binds is unknown. It has no much larger one-base neighbor in the sample; base qualities were not kept. Libraries were made using 5' RACE. TCRdb lists the instrument as Illumina HiSeq 2500. A second PCR of roughly 6 to 11 cycles was run with a J-beta primer mix and a sample-barcoded 5' primer. A template-switch 5' adaptor carrying 12 random nucleotides introduced a unique molecular identifier onto each TCR beta cDNA molecule. At least 2.5 million CDR3-containing paired-end reads were obtained from each sample. All of the RNA was converted into first-strand cDNA using the Mint cDNA synthesis kit, with a TRBC-specific oligonucleotide serving as the primer. All cDNA was treated with uracil-DNA glycosylase and then went through a first 18-cycle PCR with the universal primers M1SS and BC2_uni_R. Regarding the original processing steps: Each sample was normalized by randomly selecting 1 million high-quality reads, each carrying a distinct molecular identifier. Instead of being binned into consensus sequences, reads with shared molecular identifiers were discarded. MiTCR, set to a Q25 quality threshold and the strictest error-elimination algorithm, was used for CDR3 identification, clonotype clustering and error correction. Lower-bound total TCR beta diversity was estimated with a nonparametric unseen species model using Euler transformation. Through fastp at Q25 and MiXCR, TCRdb rebuilt clones from the public reads, retaining in-frame beta chains. Entries are consolidated by CDR3 protein sequence, retaining the most common genes and DNA. The V and J calls and clone size are TCRdb's, not the authors'. Present in this sample are fewer than 800,000 distinct CDR3 sequences, approximately 21% of which were seen just once. Roughly 3.4% of the sample rests with the top ten.

This entry belongs to a study of blood T cells in healthy people across ages (dated by TCRdb to between 2014 and 2017). General notes on the study: In model experiments, template switching captured roughly one uniquely barcoded TCR beta cDNA molecule for every two T cells. To track age-related changes in TCR beta repertoire diversity, the study relied on deep sequencing normalized with unique cDNA molecular identifiers. The donors were split into four age groups: young (average around 15 years), middle-aged (around 37), aged (62) and long-lived (over 75). To avoid experimental bias, donors of different ages were distributed randomly across sequencing lanes. For two donors (one aged 18 to 30 and one aged 80 or older), the study analyzed two additional independent replicas of 1 million unique cDNA reads from the same blood draw. The research as a whole found: As age increased, observed TCR beta diversity per million T cells dropped in a roughly linear way, and a significant reduction was already evident by age roughly 36. There was a strong correlation between observed TCR beta diversity and the percentage of naive T cells measured by flow cytometry. Compared with the aged group, the long-lived group had more naive CD4+ T cells, fewer expanded clones and increased TCR diversity, a pattern suggesting age selection. Bulk unsorted PBMC profiling prevented conclusive comparison of naive and antigen-experienced compartments. Because the CMV infection status of the donors was unknown, age-related changes in expanded clonotypes may potentially have been confounded. Estimates of total diversity based on one million sequenced T cells were regarded as lower bounds and as underestimates.

CDR1 and CDR2, per the germline V gene, are SGHVS and FNYEAQ. The CDR3, cysteine through phenylalanine, is 13 amino acids long. Only CDR3 DNA is held: 39 bases, read in frame from base 1. The junction carries 15 bases between V and J, which are trimmed by 5 bases and 10 bases respectively. The 35 to 40 donors, aged roughly 6 to 95 years, were systemically healthy Caucasian individuals from Russia. Each donor gave roughly 9.5 milliliters of peripheral blood, collected into EDTA-treated Vacutainer tubes. PBMCs were isolated by Ficoll-Paque density-gradient centrifugation, with at least 6.5 million obtained per sample. Trizol reagent was used to extract total RNA from the PBMCs, yielding at least 5 micrograms per sample. For every donor, flow cytometry on a PBMC aliquot measured the percentage of naive CD45RAhigh/CD27high T cells.

The sample was blood. This receptor chain uses TRBV7-6 and TRBJ2-1; the D gene is possibly TRBD1, with 6 bases matching. The clonotype comes from an older man in good health. The nucleotide sequence is given as TGTGCCAGCAGCCACCCAAAGGACAGCGAGCAGTTCTTC. Translation gives CASSHPKDSEQFF. The entire variable domain, with the stretches around the CDR3 drawn from the reference TRBV7-6 and TRBJ2-1 proteins, is GAGVSQSPRYKVTKRGQDVALRCDPISGHVSLYWYRQALGQGPEFLTYFNYEAQQDKSGLPNDRFSAERPEGSISTLTIQRTEQRDSAMYRCASSHPKDSEQFFGPGTRLTVL.